These 25 T cell receptor beta chains were sequenced from one sample in a study of OX40 agonist ivuxolimab in advanced cancers. The data were produced by immunoSEQ multiplex PCR, yet TCRdb's version contains in-frame clones alone and is incomplete. Of 75,000 to 95,000 clones detected, 89% appear once; the ten largest clones hold about 9.1%. The material sequenced was CD4+ or CD8+ T cells sorted from blood, taken in a trial of the OX40 agonist ivuxolimab. The receptors originated from an adult with an advanced solid tumor such as melanoma, head and neck, liver or kidney cancer.

J is TRBJ1-1 and V is TRBV11-2; TRBD1 is a possible D gene (6 bases). With 10 bases removed from V and 3 bases from J, the gap between germline ends came to 27 bases. The CDR3 has 17 residues. The V gene's germline CDR1 is SGHAT and CDR2 FQNNGV. The CDR3 DNA reads as TGTGCCACCAGAGCCGGGCGGGGGGCGCGGGGATACACTGAAGCTTTCTTT. Its protein product is CATRAGRGARGYTEAFF.

The V call is TRBV27, the J call TRBJ1-6; D perhaps matches TRBD1 (5 bases). CDR1 and CDR2 from the germline V gene are MNHEY and SMNVEV (reference sequence). This CDR3 contains 18 residues. The ends were cut back, 5 bases at V and 3 bases at J, with 20 bases in the middle. The DNA for the CDR3 is TGTGCCAGCAGTCCCCGGGACTCCAAACCCCACTATAATTCACCCCTCCACTTT. Translated: CASSPRDSKPHYNSPLHF.

This clone was detected only once. The chain employs TRBV9 and TRBJ1-5; D is ambiguous. Germline V lookup: CDR1 SGDLS, CDR2 YYNGEE. Trimming shortened V by 4 bases and J by 4 bases, and 9 bases separated the two germline ends. The CDR3 is 13 amino acids. The CDR3 nucleotides read TGTGCCAGCAGCCCACGTTTAAATCAGCCCCAGCATTTT. As protein: CASSPRLNQPQHF.

The chain employs TRBV2 and TRBJ2-1; the match to TRBD2 covers 7 bases. CDR3 length equals 15 residues. V was clipped by 6 bases and J by 3 bases; unmatched bases: 8. CDR1 and CDR2 (germline): SNHLY, FYNNEI. CDR3 nucleotide sequence: TGTGCCAGCAGCTGGAGCGGGATGGTCTACAATGAGCAGTTCTTC. This codes for CASSWSGMVYNEQFF.

V usage is TRBV5-1 and J usage is TRBJ2-5; D perhaps matches TRBD2 (6 bases). CDR1 is SGHRS, CDR2 YFSETQ, per germline. This CDR3 comprises 14 residues. V lost 1 base and J lost 5, with 12 bases in between. This CDR3 is CASSLKLAGETQYF. CDR3 bases: TGCGCCAGCAGCTTGAAACTAGCTGGGGAGACCCAGTACTTC.

V gene TRBV6-5 combines with J gene TRBJ1-2, with D unclear. This CDR3 comprises 14 residues. Germline V gene lookup returns CDR1 MNHEY and CDR2 SVGAGI. Trimming removed 1 base from V and 0 bases from J, with 6 bases in between. CDR3 region: CASSYYTPNYGYTF. The CDR3 nucleotides are TGTGCCAGCAGTTACTACACACCTAACTATGGCTACACCTTC.

V and J are TRBV5-8 and TRBJ2-3; D is perhaps TRBD1 or TRBD2 (5 bases each). Germline V CDR1 and CDR2: SGHTS, YDEGEE. Trimming pared 4 bases from V and 2 bases from J, leaving 14 bases between. The CDR3 totals 15 residues. The CDR3 DNA sequence: TGTGCCAGCAGCCGGGGACGCACGCCCACAGATACGCAGTATTTT. This gives the protein CASSRGRTPTDTQYF.

V usage is TRBV19 and J usage is TRBJ1-2, with 7 bases identical to TRBD1. This CDR3 comprises 15 residues. Germline V gives CDR1 LNHDA, CDR2 SQIVND (reference sequence). The ends lost 3 bases at V and 2 bases at J; junction bases unmatched: 6. DNA for the CDR3: TGTGCCAGTAGTATCCCCGGGACAGTCAACTATGGCTACACCTTC. The encoded protein is CASSIPGTVNYGYTF.

V gene TRBV6-5 combines with J gene TRBJ1-1; D is uncertain. There are 11 residues in the CDR3. Trimming pared 7 bases from V and 3 bases from J, leaving 6 bases between. The germline gives CDR1 MNHEY, CDR2 SVGAGI. CDR3 protein: CASIRYTEAFF. DNA for the CDR3: TGTGCCAGCATCCGGTACACTGAAGCTTTCTTT.

Concerning this clone itself: Within the sample, other DNA sequences also encode this same CDR3. V gene TRBV5-1 combines with J gene TRBJ2-1; D is unclear. The germline gives CDR1 SGHRS, CDR2 YFSETQ. Trimming stripped 2 bases from V and 5 bases from J, with 8 bases between. The CDR3 has 13 residues. DNA of the CDR3: TGCGCCAGCAGCTTCGGGCAGAACAATGAGCAGTTCTTC. It encodes CASSFGQNNEQFF.

The rearrangement uses TRBV7-9 and TRBJ2-5; D not resolved. Trimming removed 1 base at V and 5 bases at J, with 8 bases between. Germline CDR1 SEHNR, CDR2 FQNEAQ (reference sequence). The CDR3 spans 13 residues. The CDR3 DNA sequence: TGTGCCAGCAGCTTAGTGGGTTACGAGACCCAGTACTTC. As protein: CASSLVGYETQYF.

The V call is TRBV20-1, the J call TRBJ2-3; D ambiguous. V shed 4 bases and J shed 11 bases, with 13 bases lying between them. The germline V gene encodes CDR1 DFQATT and CDR2 SNEGSKA (reference sequence). CDR3 length: 11 amino acids. The CDR3 sequence is CSATMSLKQYF. CDR3 coding DNA: TGCAGTGCTACTATGAGTTTGAAGCAGTATTTT.

The chain links TRBV7-6 to TRBJ2-5, with 7 bases lining up with TRBD1. Germline assignment: CDR1 SGHVS and CDR2 FNYEAQ. The CDR3 spans 15 residues. The trim removed 0 bases at V and 0 bases at J, leaving 1 base unmatched. The CDR3 protein is CASSLAQGYQETQYF. The CDR3, as DNA: TGTGCCAGCAGCTTAGCACAGGGGTACCAAGAGACCCAGTACTTC. The full variable domain, in which reference TRBV7-6 and TRBJ2-5 provide the parts outside the CDR3, is GAGVSQSPRYKVTKRGQDVALRCDPISGHVSLYWYRQALGQGPEFLTYFNYEAQQDKSGLPNDRFSAERPEGSISTLTIQRTEQRDSAMYRCASSLAQGYQETQYFGPGTRLLVL.

The gene calls are TRBV19 and TRBJ1-5; 9 bases fit TRBD1. This CDR3 has 15 amino acids. Per germline, CDR1 LNHDA and CDR2 SQIVND (reference sequence). V shed 5 bases, J shed 6 bases, and the junction held 8 bases outside the gene matches. The CDR3 bases are TGTGCCAGTAGTTGGTTGGGACAGGGATTTCAGCCCCAGCATTTT. This encodes CASSWLGQGFQPQHF.

The chain carries TRBV6-5 and TRBJ1-2; TRBD1 is a possible D gene (5 bases). The CDR3 consists of 13 residues. V shed 8 bases and J shed 0 bases, with 10 bases lying between them. Germline V gene data show CDR1 as MNHEY and CDR2 as SVGAGI. CDR3 sequence (DNA): TGTGCCAGCTGGACATCAGCTAACTATGGCTACACCTTC. It is translated as CASWTSANYGYTF.

The chain has TRBV6-5 and TRBJ2-3; the match to TRBD1 covers 8 bases. Looked up from germline, CDR1 is MNHEY and CDR2 is SVGAGI. Unmatched junction bases numbered 13, after V lost 6 bases and J lost 14 bases. The CDR3 loop spans 13 amino acids. The CDR3: CASSLPDRGSTYF. CDR3 coding DNA: TGTGCCAGCAGCCTACCTGACAGGGGATCAACGTATTTT.

The chain couples TRBV28 to TRBJ1-1; a weak D match, TRBD1 (5 bases). The CDR3 spans 13 residues. V shed 8 bases and J shed 0 bases, with 10 bases lying between them. Germline lookup yields CDR1 MDHEN and CDR2 SYDVKM. CDR3 nucleotides: TGTGCCAGCCTGACAGAGATGAACACTGAAGCTTTCTTT. It yields the protein CASLTEMNTEAFF.

V is TRBV5-1 and J is TRBJ2-3; D is undetermined. CDR1 and CDR2 (germline): SGHRS, YFSETQ. The CDR3 consists of 16 residues. V lost 5 bases and J lost 3, with 19 bases in between. CDR3: CASRASPSYGTDTQYF. Written as DNA, the CDR3 is TGCGCCAGCAGGGCGTCTCCTTCCTACGGTACAGATACGCAGTATTTT.

V usage is TRBV11-3 and J usage is TRBJ1-1; D is unclear. With 5 bases removed from V and 3 bases from J, the gap between germline ends came to 10 bases. The CDR3 covers 13 residues. Per the germline V gene, CDR1 is SGHNT and CDR2 is YENEEA. CDR3 sequence reads: CASSGRRDTEAFF. Here the CDR3 DNA reads TGTGCCAGCAGCGGCAGGAGGGACACTGAAGCTTTCTTT.

The CDR3: CASSVTGEDSPLHF. DNA for the CDR3: TGTGCCAGTAGTGTGACAGGGGAGGACTCACCCCTCCACTTT. V gene TRBV19 combines with J gene TRBJ1-6; TRBD1 aligns across 8 bases. Germline V gene data show CDR1 as LNHDA and CDR2 as SQIVND (reference sequence). The CDR3 extends over 14 amino acids. V gave up 5 bases and J gave up 10 bases; unmatched junction bases: 7. Variable domain in full (rest from reference TRBV19 and TRBJ1-6): DGGITQSPKYLFRKEGQNVTLSCEQNLNHDAMYWYRQDPGQGLRLIYYSQIVNDFQKGDIAEGYSVSREKKESFPLTVTSAQKNPTAFYLCASSVTGEDSPLHFGNGTRLTVT.

V usage is TRBV4-2 and J usage is TRBJ2-6; TRBD1 matches at 10 bases. The CDR3 covers 18 residues. Germline CDR1 and CDR2: LGHNA and YNFKEQ. Trimming took 1 base from V and 2 from J; bases not matched to a gene: 5. CDR3 region: CASSQVRTGGTGANVLTF. The CDR3 DNA sequence: TGTGCCAGCAGCCAAGTAAGGACAGGGGGGACTGGGGCCAACGTCCTGACTTTC.

The chain joins TRBV7-3 to TRBJ2-1; unclear D gene. CDR1 is SGHTA, CDR2 FQGTGA, per germline. V was clipped by 2 bases and J by 1 base, with 9 bases between them. The CDR3 contains 15 residues. The CDR3 here is CASSLDRSSYNEQFF. The CDR3 DNA follows: TGTGCCAGCAGCTTAGACCGATCTTCCTACAATGAGCAGTTCTTC.

The V gene is TRBV5-1, the J gene TRBJ1-5, with D maybe TRBD1 (5 bases). Germline CDR1 is SGHRS and CDR2 is YFSETQ. The CDR3 is 15 amino acids. V gave up 7 bases and J gave up 4 bases, with 18 bases separating them. The CDR3 nucleotides are TGCGCCAGCCACCCGGGGCAGGGAGGGAATCAGCCCCAGCATTTT. Protein sequence: CASHPGQGGNQPQHF.

The V and J genes are TRBV28 and TRBJ2-1, with 8 bases identical to TRBD1. Germline V gene lookup returns CDR1 MDHEN and CDR2 SYDVKM. CDR3 size: 14 residues. The junction had 10 bases not matched to a gene; V was cut back by 11 bases and J by 4 bases. The CDR3 DNA reads TGTGCCTGCTTAACAGGGGGAGATTACAATGAGCAGTTCTTC. It encodes CACLTGGDYNEQFF.

Only one count was recorded for this clone. The chain recombines TRBV6-6 with TRBJ2-7, with 7 nucleotides matching TRBD1. After removal of 6 bases from V and 2 bases from J, the junction contained 4 bases not matched to a gene. Germline lookup yields CDR1 MNHNY and CDR2 SVGAGI (reference sequence). The CDR3 is 13 residues long. CDR3 bases: TGTGCCAGCAGCCACAGGGGTCCCTACGAGCAGTACTTC. This encodes CASSHRGPYEQYF.